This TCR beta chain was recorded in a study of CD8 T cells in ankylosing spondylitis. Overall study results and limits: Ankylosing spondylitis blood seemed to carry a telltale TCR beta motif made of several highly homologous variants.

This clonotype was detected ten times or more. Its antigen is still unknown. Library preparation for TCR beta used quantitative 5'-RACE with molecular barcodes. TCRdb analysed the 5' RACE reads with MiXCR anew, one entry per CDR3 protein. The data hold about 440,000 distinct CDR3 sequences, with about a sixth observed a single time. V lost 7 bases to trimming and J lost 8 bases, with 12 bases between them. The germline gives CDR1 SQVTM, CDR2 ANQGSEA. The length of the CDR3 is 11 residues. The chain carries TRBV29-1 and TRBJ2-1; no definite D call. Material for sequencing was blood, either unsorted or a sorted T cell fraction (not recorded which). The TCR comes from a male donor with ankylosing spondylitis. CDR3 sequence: CSGELRDEQFF. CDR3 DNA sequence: TGCAGCGGAGAACTCAGAGATGAGCAGTTCTTC.